The rows below give T cell receptor beta chains drawn from one sample of a study of T cells in Graves' hyperthyroidism and ophthalmopathy. TCRdb analysed the multiplex PCR reads with MiXCR anew, one entry per CDR3 protein. The sample includes under 800,000 distinct CDR3 sequences, less than 15% seen only once; the top ten take about a tenth. Material for sequencing was blood. The receptors were sampled from a young woman with Graves' hyperthyroidism. The CDR3 runs from the conserved cysteine through the conserved F or W. Each record gives: J gene, clone size, D gene, V gene, CDR3 DNA, CDR3 protein. The D gene is left open where the match is weak. Clone size is stated in some rows and not others, as once, few, many or a class when expanded.

>TRBJ2-3|many|-|TRBV18
TGTGCCAGCTCACCATACGGAAGGGCAGATACGCAGTATTTT
CASSPYGRADTQYF
>TRBJ1-5|many|-|TRBV18
TGTGCCAACCCATTGGGGGGTAACGATAGCAATCAGCCCCAGCATTTT
CANPLGGNDSNQPQHF
>TRBJ2-7|few|-|TRBV12-3/TRBV12-4
TGTGCCAGCAGTTTAGGGGTGAAACCCTACGAGCAGTACTTC
CASSLGVKPYEQYF
>TRBJ1-5|few|TRBD1|TRBV20-1
TGCAGTGCGGGACAGGGGGAAAATCAGCCCCAGCATTTT
CSAGQGENQPQHF
>TRBJ2-1|many|-|TRBV24-1
TGTGCCACCAGTGACAGCGGCTCCTACAATGAGCAGTTCTTC
CATSDSGSYNEQFF
>TRBJ2-7|-|-|TRBV20-1
TGCAGTGCCACTCCTAGCAGCTCCTACGAGCAGTACTTC
CSATPSSSYEQYF
>TRBJ2-5|few|-|TRBV12-3/TRBV12-4
TGTGCCAGCAGTTTAAAAGGGACGGAGACCCAGTACTTC
CASSLKGTETQYF
>TRBJ2-1|few|TRBD1|TRBV10-2
TGCGCCAGCAGTGCCAATATTCGGACAGGGGTTCCCTACAATGAGCAGTTCTTC
CASSANIRTGVPYNEQFF
>TRBJ2-1|many|-|TRBV12-3/TRBV12-4
TGTGCCAGCAGTCCGGGTGACAGGTCCATCCAGAACAATGAGCAGTTCTTC
CASSPGDRSIQNNEQFF
>TRBJ1-4|-|-|TRBV27
TGTGCCAGCAGTTCCTGGGGGGATCAGGATTCTGAAAAACTGTTTTTT
CASSSWGDQDSEKLFF
>TRBJ2-3|many|-|TRBV7-2
TGTGCCAGCAGCTTAGCCCCCAACCGTCCCACAGATACGCAGTATTTT
CASSLAPNRPTDTQYF
>TRBJ1-1|many|-|TRBV18
TGTGCCAGCACCCTGGCAGGTCAGGAAGGCGCTGAAGCTTTCTTT
CASTLAGQEGAEAFF
>TRBJ1-1|-|-|TRBV10-3
TGTGCCATCAGTGTGGACGGAATGAACACTGAAGCTTTCTTT
CAISVDGMNTEAFF
>TRBJ2-3|many|TRBD1|TRBV15
TGTGCCACCAGCAGCGGGCCGGGACAGGACACAGATACGCAGTATTTT
CATSSGPGQDTDTQYF
>TRBJ2-2|few|TRBD2|TRBV20-1
TGCAGTGCTAGAGATACGGGGGAGGGAACGTTCGGGGAGCTGTTTTTT
CSARDTGEGTFGELFF
>TRBJ1-1|many|-|TRBV20-1
TGCAGTGCCCCTGACATGAACACTGAAGCTTTCTTT
CSAPDMNTEAFF
>TRBJ2-1|many|-|TRBV4-1
TGCGCCAGCAGCCAAGGCGCCGACAATGAGCAGTTCTTC
CASSQGADNEQFF
>TRBJ1-2|-|-|TRBV2
TGTGCCGCCTCAAGGGGTCCGGGGGATTATGGCTACACCTTC
CAASRGPGDYGYTF
>TRBJ2-5|few|-|TRBV5-1
TGCGCCAGCAGCTTGGAGCCCAATGAAGAGACCCAGTACTTC
CASSLEPNEETQYF
>TRBJ2-1|many|-|TRBV7-9
TGTGCCAGCTCCGATGAGCAGTTCTTC
CASSDEQFF
>TRBJ1-2|-|-|TRBV12-3/TRBV12-4
TGTGCCAGCAGTTTTAAGGGTTCAGAGGGCTACACCTTC
CASSFKGSEGYTF
>TRBJ2-1|-|TRBD2|TRBV7-8
TGTGCCAGCAGCTCAACAGCGGGAGGGCCGGAGAATGAGCAGTTCTTC
CASSSTAGGPENEQFF
>TRBJ1-5|many|TRBD1|TRBV3-1
TGTGCCAGCAGCCAACGAAGGGGGCTCAATCAGCCCCAGCATTTT
CASSQRRGLNQPQHF
>TRBJ2-7|-|-|TRBV28
TGTGCCAGCAGGACAGTTGGGGAGCAGTACTTC
CASRTVGEQYF
>TRBJ2-1|-|TRBD2|TRBV5-4
TGTGCCAGCAGCCCGAGAACGGGGGGACTTTACAATGAGCAGTTCTTC
CASSPRTGGLYNEQFF
>TRBJ1-3|-|-|TRBV11-2
TGTGCCAGCAGACCCCTCGGGGACACCATATATTTT
CASRPLGDTIYF
>TRBJ2-5|few|TRBD2|TRBV6-4
TGTGCCAGCAGTGACTCCATACTAGCGGGACGTACGGAGACCCAGTACTTC
CASSDSILAGRTETQYF
>TRBJ2-3|-|-|TRBV9
TGTGCCAGCAGCGTAGTGGGAATAGCAGCCACCAGCACAGATACGCAGTATTTT
CASSVVGIAATSTDTQYF
>TRBJ1-1|many|-|TRBV7-2
TGTGCCAGCAGCTTACGACCGAACCCTGAAGCTTTCTTT
CASSLRPNPEAFF
>TRBJ1-4|few|-|TRBV9
TGTGCCAGCAGCGTAGATTGGGGTAACGGTGAAAAACTGTTTTTT
CASSVDWGNGEKLFF
>TRBJ1-1|few|-|TRBV6-2/TRBV6-3
TGTGCCAGCAGTTACCCCCCCTGGGGCGGCACTGAAGCTTTCTTT
CASSYPPWGGTEAFF
>TRBJ2-1|many|-|TRBV30
TGTGCCTGGAGTGTAGGGCGGTTCAATGAGCAGTTCTTC
CAWSVGRFNEQFF
>TRBJ2-7|-|TRBD2|TRBV28
TGTGCCAGCAGTTTAATCGGCCGGGGGGGGAAGGAGCAGTACTTC
CASSLIGRGGKEQYF
>TRBJ2-5|few|TRBD2|TRBV13
TGTGCCAGCAGCTCACGGACTAGCGAGCAAGAGACCCAGTACTTC
CASSSRTSEQETQYF
>TRBJ2-2|few|-|TRBV29-1
TGCAGCGTTGTAACGGGATTGTCGAACACCGGGGAGCTGTTTTTT
CSVVTGLSNTGELFF
>TRBJ2-2|once|TRBD1|TRBV28
TGTGCCAGCAGTCGGGACAGGGAACGTCGCGGGGAGCTGTTTTTT
CASSRDRERRGELFF
>TRBJ2-2|few|-|TRBV12-3/TRBV12-4
TGTGCCAGCAGCCAGGGAAGACCCAACACCGGGGAGCTGTTTTTT
CASSQGRPNTGELFF
>TRBJ2-7|many|TRBD1|TRBV29-1
TGCAGCTTTGTTGAAGACAGGGGCTACGAGCAGTACTTC
CSFVEDRGYEQYF
>TRBJ1-5|-|-|TRBV10-3
TGTGCCGTATCCGAGGGGCCCCCGTCCTATCAGCCCCAGCATTTT
CAVSEGPPSYQPQHF
>TRBJ2-7|many|-|TRBV12-3/TRBV12-4
TGTGCCAGCAGCCAACAAAGAGCTTCCTACGAGCAGTACTTC
CASSQQRASYEQYF
>TRBJ1-1|many|TRBD1|TRBV3-1
TGTGCCAGCAGCCTAACCCAGGGGGCCACTGAAGCTTTCTTT
CASSLTQGATEAFF
>TRBJ2-7|-|-|TRBV7-9
TGTGCCAGCGGCTCGGGACAACTATACGAGCAGTACTTC
CASGSGQLYEQYF
>TRBJ2-7|few|TRBD1|TRBV6-1
TGTGCCAGCAGTCCCACCCTCCGGGACAGGGGTTACGAGCAGTACTTC
CASSPTLRDRGYEQYF
>TRBJ2-1|-|TRBD2|TRBV12-3/TRBV12-4
TGTGCCAGCAGTTCAGCCCGACTAATAGCGGGGGAGATATACAATGAGCAGTTCTTC
CASSSARLIAGEIYNEQFF